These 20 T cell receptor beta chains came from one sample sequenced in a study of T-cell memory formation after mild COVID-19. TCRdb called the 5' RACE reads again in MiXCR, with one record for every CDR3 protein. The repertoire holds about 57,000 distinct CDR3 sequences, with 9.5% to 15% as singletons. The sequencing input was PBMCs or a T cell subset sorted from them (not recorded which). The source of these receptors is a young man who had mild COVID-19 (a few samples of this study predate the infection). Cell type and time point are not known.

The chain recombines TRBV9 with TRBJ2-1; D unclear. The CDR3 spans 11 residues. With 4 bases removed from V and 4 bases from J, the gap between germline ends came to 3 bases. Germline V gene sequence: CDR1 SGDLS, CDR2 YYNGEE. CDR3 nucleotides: TGTGCCAGCAGCATTTACAATGAGCAGTTCTTC. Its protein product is CASSIYNEQFF.

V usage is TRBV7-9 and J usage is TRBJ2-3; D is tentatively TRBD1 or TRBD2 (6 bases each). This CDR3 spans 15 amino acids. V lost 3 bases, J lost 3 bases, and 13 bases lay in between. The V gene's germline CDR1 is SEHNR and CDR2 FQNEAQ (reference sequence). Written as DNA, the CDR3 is TGTGCCAGCAGCTTCCCCGGGGGCGGTACAGATACGCAGTATTTT. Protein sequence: CASSFPGGGTDTQYF. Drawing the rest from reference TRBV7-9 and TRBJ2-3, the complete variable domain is DTGVSQNPRHKITKRGQNVTFRCDPISEHNRLYWYRQTLGQGPEFLTYFQNEAQLEKSRLLSDRFSAERPKGSFSTLEIQRTEQGDSAMYLCASSFPGGGTDTQYFGPGTRLTVL.

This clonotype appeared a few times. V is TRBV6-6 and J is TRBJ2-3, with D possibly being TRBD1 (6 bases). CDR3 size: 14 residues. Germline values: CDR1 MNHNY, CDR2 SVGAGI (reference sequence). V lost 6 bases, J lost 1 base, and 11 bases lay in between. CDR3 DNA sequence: TGTGCCAGCAGCTCCCGACAGGGCACAGATACGCAGTATTTT. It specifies CASSSRQGTDTQYF.

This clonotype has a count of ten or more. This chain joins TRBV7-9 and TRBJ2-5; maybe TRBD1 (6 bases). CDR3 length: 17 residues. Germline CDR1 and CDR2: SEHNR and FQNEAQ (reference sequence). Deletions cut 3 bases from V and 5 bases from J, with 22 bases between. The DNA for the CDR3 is TGTGCCAGCAGCTTTCCGAGACAGGACCCCCTCAGGGAGACCCAGTACTTC. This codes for CASSFPRQDPLRETQYF.

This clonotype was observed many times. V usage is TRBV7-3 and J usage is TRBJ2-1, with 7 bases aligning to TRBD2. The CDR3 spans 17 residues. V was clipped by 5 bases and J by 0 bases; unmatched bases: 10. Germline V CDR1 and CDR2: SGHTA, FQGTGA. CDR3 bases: TGTGCCAGCAGCGATCCCGCAGGCGGGGGCTCCTACAATGAGCAGTTCTTC. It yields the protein CASSDPAGGGSYNEQFF.

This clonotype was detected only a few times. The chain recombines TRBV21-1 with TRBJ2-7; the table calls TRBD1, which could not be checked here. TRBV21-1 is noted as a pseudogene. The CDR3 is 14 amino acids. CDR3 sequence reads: CASSKRDSSYEQYV. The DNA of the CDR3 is TGTGCCAGCAGCAAAAGGGACAGCTCCTACGAGCAGTACGTC.

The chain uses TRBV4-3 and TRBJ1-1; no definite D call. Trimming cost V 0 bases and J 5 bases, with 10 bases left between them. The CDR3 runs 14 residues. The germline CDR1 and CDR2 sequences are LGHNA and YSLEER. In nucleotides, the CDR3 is TGCGCCAGCAGCCAAGACGGATTAGGGACTGAAGCTTTCTTT. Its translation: CASSQDGLGTEAFF.

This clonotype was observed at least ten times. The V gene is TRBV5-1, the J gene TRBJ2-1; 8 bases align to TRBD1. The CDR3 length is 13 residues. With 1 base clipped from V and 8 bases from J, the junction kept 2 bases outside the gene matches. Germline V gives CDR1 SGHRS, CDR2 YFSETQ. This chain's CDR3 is CASSLPGGHEQFF. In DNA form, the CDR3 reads TGCGCCAGCAGCTTGCCAGGGGGCCATGAGCAGTTCTTC.

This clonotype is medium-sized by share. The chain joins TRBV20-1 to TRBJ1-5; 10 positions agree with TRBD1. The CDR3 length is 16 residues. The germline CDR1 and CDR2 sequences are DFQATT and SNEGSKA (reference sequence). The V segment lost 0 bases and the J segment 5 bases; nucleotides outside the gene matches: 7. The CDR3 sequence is CSARDRTGGGHQPQHF. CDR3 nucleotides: TGCAGTGCTAGAGATCGGACAGGGGGAGGGCATCAGCCCCAGCATTTT.

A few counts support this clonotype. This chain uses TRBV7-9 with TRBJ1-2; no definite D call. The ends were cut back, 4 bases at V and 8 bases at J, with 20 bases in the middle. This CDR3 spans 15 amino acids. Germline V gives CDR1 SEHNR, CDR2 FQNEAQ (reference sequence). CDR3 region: CASSSHTPGLHGYTF. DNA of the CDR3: TGTGCCAGCAGCTCACATACACCCGGGCTCCACGGCTACACCTTC.

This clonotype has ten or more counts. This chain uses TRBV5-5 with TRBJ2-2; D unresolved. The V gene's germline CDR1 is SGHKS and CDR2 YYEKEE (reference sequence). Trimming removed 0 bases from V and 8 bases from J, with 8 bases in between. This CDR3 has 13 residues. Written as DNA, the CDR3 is TGTGCCAGCAGCTTGGAGACCTGGGGGGAGCTGTTTTTT. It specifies CASSLETWGELFF.

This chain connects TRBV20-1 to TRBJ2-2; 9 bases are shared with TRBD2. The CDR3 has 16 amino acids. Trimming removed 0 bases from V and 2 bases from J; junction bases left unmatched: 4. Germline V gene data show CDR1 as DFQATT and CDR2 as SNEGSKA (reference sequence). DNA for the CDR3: TGCAGTGCTAGAGACCCGCGGGGGGGCAACACCGGGGAGCTGTTTTTT. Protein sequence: CSARDPRGGNTGELFF.

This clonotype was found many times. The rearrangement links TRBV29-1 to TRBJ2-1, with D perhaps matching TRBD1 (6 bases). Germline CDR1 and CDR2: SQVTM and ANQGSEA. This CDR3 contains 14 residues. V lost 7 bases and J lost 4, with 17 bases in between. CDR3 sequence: CSAARDMGYNEQFF. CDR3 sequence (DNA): TGCAGCGCGGCCCGGGACATGGGGTACAATGAGCAGTTCTTC.

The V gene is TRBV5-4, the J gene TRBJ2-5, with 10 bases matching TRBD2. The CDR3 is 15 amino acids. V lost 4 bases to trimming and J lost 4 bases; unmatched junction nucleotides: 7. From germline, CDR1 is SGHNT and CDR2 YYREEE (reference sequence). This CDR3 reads CASSMGLARRETQYF. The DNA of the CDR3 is TGTGCCAGCAGCATGGGACTAGCGAGAAGAGAGACCCAGTACTTC. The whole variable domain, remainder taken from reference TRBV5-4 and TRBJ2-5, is ETGVTQSPTHLIKTRGQQVTLRCSSQSGHNTVSWYQQALGQGPQFIFQYYREEENGRGNFPPRFSGLQFPNYSSELNVNALELDDSALYLCASSMGLARRETQYFGPGTRLLVL.

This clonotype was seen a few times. The CDR3 sequence: CASSLATAKPQHF. CDR3 DNA sequence: TGTGCCAGCAGCTTGGCAACAGCCAAACCCCAGCATTTT. V usage is TRBV5-5 and J usage is TRBJ1-5; D not resolved. Between the trimmed V and J ends, which lost 0 bases and 10 bases, there was a span of 11 bases. Germline CDR1 is SGHKS and CDR2 is YYEKEE (reference sequence). This CDR3 spans 13 amino acids.

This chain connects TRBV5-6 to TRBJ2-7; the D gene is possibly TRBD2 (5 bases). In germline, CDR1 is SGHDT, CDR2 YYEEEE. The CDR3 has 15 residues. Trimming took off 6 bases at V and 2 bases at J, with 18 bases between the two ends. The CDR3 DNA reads TGTGCCAGCACCGGCTCTATGAGGGCCACCTACGAGCAGTACTTC. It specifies CASTGSMRATYEQYF.

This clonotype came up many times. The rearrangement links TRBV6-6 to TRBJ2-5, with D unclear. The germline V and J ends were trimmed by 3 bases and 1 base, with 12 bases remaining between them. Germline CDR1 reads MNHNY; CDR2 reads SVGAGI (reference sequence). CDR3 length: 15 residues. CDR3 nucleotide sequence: TGTGCCAGCAGTTATGGTGGGGTCGGCCAAGAGACCCAGTACTTC. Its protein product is CASSYGGVGQETQYF.

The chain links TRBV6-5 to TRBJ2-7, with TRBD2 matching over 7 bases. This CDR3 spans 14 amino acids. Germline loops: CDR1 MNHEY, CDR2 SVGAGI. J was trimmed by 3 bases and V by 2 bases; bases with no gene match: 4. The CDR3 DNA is TGTGCCAGCAGTTACGGTTGGGGGGGCTACGAGCAGTACTTC. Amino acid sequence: CASSYGWGGYEQYF.

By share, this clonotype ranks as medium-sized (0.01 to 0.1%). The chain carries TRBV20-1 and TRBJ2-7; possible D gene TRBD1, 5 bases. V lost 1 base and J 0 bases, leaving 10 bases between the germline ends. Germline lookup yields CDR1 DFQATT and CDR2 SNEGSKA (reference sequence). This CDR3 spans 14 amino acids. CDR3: CSARGGDSSYEQYV. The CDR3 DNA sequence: TGCAGTGCTAGAGGTGGAGACAGCTCCTACGAGCAGTACGTC.

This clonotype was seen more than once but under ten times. The CDR3 is CATSRGDRDRSPLHF. CDR3 sequence (DNA): TGTGCCACCAGCAGGGGGGACAGGGATCGTTCACCCCTCCACTTT. This sequence joins TRBV15 and TRBJ1-6, with TRBD1 matching 9 bases. The CDR3 is made up of 15 amino acids. The ends lost 3 bases at V and 9 bases at J; junction bases unmatched: 6. Germline V gene sequence: CDR1 LNHNV, CDR2 YYDKDF (reference sequence).